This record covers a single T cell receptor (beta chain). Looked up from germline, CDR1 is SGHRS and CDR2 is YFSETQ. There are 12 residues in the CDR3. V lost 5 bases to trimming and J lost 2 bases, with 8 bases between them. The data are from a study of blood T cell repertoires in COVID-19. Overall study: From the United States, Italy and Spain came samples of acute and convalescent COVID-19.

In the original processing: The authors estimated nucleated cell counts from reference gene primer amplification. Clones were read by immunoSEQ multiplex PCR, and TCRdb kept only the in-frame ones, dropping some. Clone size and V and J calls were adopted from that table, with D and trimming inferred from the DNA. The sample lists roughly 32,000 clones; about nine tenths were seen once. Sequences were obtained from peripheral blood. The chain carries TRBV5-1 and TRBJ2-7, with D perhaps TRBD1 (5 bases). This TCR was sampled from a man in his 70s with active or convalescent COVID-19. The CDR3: CASRSGPYEQYF. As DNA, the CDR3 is TGCGCCAGCAGGTCAGGGCCCTACGAGCAGTACTTC.